In this sample, the clone carrying this T cell receptor (beta chain) turned up a few times. TCRdb fed the 5' RACE reads into MiXCR, producing one record per CDR3 protein. The repertoire holds approximately 260,000 distinct CDR3 sequences, with about a sixth as singletons. This specimen comes from a study of T-cell memory formation after mild COVID-19. Germline V lookup: CDR1 MNHEY, CDR2 SMNVEV (reference sequence). V shed 0 bases and J shed 7 bases, with 10 bases lying between them. This CDR3 is built from 14 residues. Sequenced: PBMCs or a T cell subset sorted from them (not recorded which). The gene calls are TRBV27 and TRBJ1-5; D is unclear. This clonotype was sampled from a man between 18 and 35 years old who had mild COVID-19 (a few samples of this study predate the infection). Cell type and time point are not known. The CDR3 DNA is TGTGCCAGCAGTTTATCTTCGGGTCTCCAGCCCCAGCATTTT. As protein: CASSLSSGLQPQHF.